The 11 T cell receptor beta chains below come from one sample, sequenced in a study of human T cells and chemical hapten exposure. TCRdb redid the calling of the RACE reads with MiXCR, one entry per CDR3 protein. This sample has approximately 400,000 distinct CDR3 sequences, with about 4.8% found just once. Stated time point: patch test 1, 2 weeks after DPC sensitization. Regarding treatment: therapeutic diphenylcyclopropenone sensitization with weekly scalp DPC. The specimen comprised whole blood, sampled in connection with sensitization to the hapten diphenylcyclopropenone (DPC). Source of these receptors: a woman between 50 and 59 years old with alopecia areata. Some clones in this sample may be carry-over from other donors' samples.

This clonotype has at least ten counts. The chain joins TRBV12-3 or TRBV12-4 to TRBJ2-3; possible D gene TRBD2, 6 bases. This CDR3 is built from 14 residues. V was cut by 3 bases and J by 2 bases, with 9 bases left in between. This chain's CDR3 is CASSLELATDTQYF. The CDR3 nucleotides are TGTGCCAGCAGTTTGGAACTAGCCACAGATACGCAGTATTTT.

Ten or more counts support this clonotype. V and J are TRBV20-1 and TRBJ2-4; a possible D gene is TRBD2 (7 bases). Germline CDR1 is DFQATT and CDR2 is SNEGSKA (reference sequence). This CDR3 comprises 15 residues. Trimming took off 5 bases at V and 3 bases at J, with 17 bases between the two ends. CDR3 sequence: CSAQRGRGNKNIQYF. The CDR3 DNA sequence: TGCAGTGCTCAGAGGGGGAGGGGAAACAAAAACATTCAGTACTTC.

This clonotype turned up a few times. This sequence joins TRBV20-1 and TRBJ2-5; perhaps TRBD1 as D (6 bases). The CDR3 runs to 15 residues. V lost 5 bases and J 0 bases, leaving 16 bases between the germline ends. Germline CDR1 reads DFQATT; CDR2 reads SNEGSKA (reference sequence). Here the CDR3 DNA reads TGCAGTGCTGGAAGGGACGGGACACACCAAGAGACCCAGTACTTC. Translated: CSAGRDGTHQETQYF.

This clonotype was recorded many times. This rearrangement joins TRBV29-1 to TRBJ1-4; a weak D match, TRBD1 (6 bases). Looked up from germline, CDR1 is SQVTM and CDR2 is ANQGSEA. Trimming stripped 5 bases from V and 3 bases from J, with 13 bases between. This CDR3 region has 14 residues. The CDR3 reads CSVPGAKANEKLFF. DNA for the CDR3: TGCAGCGTTCCAGGGGCGAAGGCTAATGAAAAACTGTTTTTT. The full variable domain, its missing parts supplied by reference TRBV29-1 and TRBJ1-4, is SAVISQKPSRDICQRGTSLTIQCQVDSQVTMMFWYRQQPGQSLTLIATANQGSEATYESGFVIDKFPISRPNLTFSTLTVSNMSPEDSSIYLCSVPGAKANEKLFFGSGTQLSVL.

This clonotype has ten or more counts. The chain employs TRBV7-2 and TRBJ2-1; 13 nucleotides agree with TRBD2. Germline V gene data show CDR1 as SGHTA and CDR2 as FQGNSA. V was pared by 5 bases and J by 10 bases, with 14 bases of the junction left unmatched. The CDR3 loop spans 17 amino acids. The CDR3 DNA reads TGTGCCAGCAGCCTCAGGTATCCGGGACTAGCGGGAATCGAGCAGTTCTTC. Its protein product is CASSLRYPGLAGIEQFF.

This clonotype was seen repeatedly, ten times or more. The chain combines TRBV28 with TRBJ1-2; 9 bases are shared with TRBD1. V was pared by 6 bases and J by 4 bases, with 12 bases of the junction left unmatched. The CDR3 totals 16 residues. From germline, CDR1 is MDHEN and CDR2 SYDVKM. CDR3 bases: TGTGCCAGCAGCCTCCCGGGACAGGGAGCGACCTATGGCTACACCTTC. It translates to CASSLPGQGATYGYTF.

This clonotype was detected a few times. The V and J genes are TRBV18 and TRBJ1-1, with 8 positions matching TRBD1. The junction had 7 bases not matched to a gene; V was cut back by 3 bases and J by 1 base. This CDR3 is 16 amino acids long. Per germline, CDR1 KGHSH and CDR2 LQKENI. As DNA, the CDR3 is TGTGCCAGCTCACCCGTAGTTCAGGGGGCGAACACTGAAGCTTTCTTT. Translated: CASSPVVQGANTEAFF.

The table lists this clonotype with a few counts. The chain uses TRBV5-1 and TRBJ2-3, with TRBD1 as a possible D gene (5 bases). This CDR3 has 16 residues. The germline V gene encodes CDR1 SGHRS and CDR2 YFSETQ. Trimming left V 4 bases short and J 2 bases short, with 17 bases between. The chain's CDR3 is CASSPIGAVFTDTQYF. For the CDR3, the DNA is TGCGCCAGCAGCCCCATAGGGGCGGTATTCACAGATACGCAGTATTTT.

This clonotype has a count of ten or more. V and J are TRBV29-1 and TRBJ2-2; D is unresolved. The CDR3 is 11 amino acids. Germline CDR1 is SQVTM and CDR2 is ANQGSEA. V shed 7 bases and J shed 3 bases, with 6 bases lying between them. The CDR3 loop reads CSAAYTGELFF. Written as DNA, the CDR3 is TGCAGCGCCGCATACACCGGGGAGCTGTTTTTT.

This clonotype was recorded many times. The CDR3 bases are TGTGCCATCACCGCGGACAGGGATCAGCCCCAGCATTTT. It translates to CAITADRDQPQHF. This sequence joins TRBV10-3 and TRBJ1-5, with 8 bases matching TRBD1. Germline loops: CDR1 ENHRY, CDR2 SYGVKD. This CDR3 has 13 residues. Unmatched junction bases numbered 4, after V lost 7 bases and J lost 5 bases.

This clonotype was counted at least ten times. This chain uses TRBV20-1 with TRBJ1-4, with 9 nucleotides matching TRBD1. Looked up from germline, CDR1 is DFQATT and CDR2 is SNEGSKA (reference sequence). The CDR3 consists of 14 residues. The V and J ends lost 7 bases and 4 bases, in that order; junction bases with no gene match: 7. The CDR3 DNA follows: TGCAGTGTGGGGGACAGGGCTCATAATGAAAAACTGTTTTTT. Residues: CSVGDRAHNEKLFF.